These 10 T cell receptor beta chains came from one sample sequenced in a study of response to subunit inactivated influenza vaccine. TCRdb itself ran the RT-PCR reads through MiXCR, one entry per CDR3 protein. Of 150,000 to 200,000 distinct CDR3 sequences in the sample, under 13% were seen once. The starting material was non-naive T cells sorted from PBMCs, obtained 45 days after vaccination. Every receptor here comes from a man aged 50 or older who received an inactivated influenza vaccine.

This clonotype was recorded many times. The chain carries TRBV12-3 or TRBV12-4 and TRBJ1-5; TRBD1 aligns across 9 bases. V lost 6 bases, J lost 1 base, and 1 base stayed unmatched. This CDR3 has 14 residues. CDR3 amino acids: CASRQGASNQPQHF. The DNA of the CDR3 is TGTGCCAGCAGACAGGGGGCGAGCAATCAGCCCCAGCATTTT.

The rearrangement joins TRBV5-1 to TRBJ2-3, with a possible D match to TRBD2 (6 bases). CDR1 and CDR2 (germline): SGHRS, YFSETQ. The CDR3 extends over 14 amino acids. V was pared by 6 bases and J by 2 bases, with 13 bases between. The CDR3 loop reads CASTLGLSTDTQYF. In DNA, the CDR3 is TGCGCCAGCACCCTGGGACTCTCCACAGATACGCAGTATTTT.

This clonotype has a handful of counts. CDR3 region: CATWIGNTGELFF. CDR3 nucleotide sequence: TGTGCCACCTGGATAGGTAACACCGGGGAGCTGTTTTTT. This chain connects TRBV28 to TRBJ2-2; unclear D gene. The CDR3 runs 13 residues. Trimming stripped 10 bases from V and 2 bases from J, with 11 bases between. Germline assignment: CDR1 MDHEN and CDR2 SYDVKM. The complete variable domain, with remaining parts taken from reference TRBV28 and TRBJ2-2, reads DVKVTQSSRYLVKRTGEKVFLECVQDMDHENMFWYRQDPGLGLRLIYFSYDVKMKEKGDIPEGYSVSREKKERFSLILESASTNQTSMYLCATWIGNTGELFFGEGSRLTVL.

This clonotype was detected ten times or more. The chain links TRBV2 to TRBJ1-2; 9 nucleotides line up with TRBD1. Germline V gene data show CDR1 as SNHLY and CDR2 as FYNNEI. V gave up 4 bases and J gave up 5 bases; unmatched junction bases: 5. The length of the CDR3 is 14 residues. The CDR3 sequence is CASSVQGAKYGYTF. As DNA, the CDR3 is TGTGCCAGCAGTGTACAGGGGGCGAAGTATGGCTACACCTTC.

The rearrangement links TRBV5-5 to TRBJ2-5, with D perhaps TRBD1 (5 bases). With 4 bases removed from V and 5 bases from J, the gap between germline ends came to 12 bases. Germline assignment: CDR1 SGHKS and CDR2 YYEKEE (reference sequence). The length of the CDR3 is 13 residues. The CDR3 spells CASSPTPGETQYF. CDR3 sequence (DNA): TGTGCCAGCAGCCCGACCCCAGGGGAGACCCAGTACTTC.

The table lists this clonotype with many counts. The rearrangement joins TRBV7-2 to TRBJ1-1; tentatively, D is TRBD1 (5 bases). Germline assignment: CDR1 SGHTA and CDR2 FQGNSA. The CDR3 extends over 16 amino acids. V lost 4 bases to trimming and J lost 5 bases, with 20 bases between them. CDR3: CASSSALVLRGTEAFF. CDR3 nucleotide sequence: TGTGCCAGCAGCTCGGCCCTCGTTTTAAGGGGAACTGAAGCTTTCTTT.

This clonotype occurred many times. The CDR3: CASRDGTSPQHF. The CDR3 DNA is TGTGCCAGCAGGGACGGAACGTCGCCCCAGCATTTT. The chain has TRBV6-1 and TRBJ1-5; no firm D call. Germline V CDR1 and CDR2: MNHNS, SASEGT. CDR3 size: 12 residues. Trimming removed 6 bases at V and 9 bases at J, with 12 bases between.

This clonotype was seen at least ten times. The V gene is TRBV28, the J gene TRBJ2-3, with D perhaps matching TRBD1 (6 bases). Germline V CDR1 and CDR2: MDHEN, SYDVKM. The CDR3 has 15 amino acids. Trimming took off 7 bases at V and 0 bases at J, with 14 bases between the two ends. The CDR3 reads CASTTGHQSTDTQYF. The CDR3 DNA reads TGTGCCAGCACCACGGGACACCAGAGCACAGATACGCAGTATTTT.

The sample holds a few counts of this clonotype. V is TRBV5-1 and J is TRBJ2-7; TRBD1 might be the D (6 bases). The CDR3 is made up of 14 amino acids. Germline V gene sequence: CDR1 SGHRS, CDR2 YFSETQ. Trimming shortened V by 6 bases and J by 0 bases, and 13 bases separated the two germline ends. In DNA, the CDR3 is TGCGCCAGCACCCTGGGGACATACTCCTACGAGCAGTACTTC. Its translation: CASTLGTYSYEQYF.

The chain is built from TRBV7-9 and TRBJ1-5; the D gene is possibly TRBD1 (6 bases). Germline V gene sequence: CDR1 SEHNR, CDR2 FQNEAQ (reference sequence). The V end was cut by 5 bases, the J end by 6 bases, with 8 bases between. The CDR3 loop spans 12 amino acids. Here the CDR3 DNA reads TGTGCCAGCAGCGAACAGGGTCAGCCCCAGCATTTT. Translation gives CASSEQGQPQHF.